The 3 T cell receptor beta chains presented below share a single source sample, sequenced in a study of beta chain features in type 1 diabetes. TCRB transcripts that were expressed got sequenced, as all of the isolated RNA had been reverse transcribed. Here immunoSEQ multiplex PCR was the method, and the copy in TCRdb shows in-frame clones only, minus some. The sample lists around 280,000 clones, around 7.3% occurring once. Source material: central memory CD4+ T cells from blood. The receptors were sampled from a woman aged 18 to 35 in good health.

This clone was counted once. The chain links TRBV5-4 to TRBJ2-2; either TRBD1 or TRBD2 may fit D (5 bases each). The CDR3 has 14 residues. The germline CDR1 and CDR2 sequences are SGHNT and YYREEE (reference sequence). V was cut by 5 bases and J by 3 bases, with 11 bases left in between. Written as DNA, the CDR3 is TGTGCCAGCAGTGCAGGGAGCGACACCGGGGAGCTGTTTTTT. Its translation: CASSAGSDTGELFF.

The chain has TRBV30 and TRBJ1-1, with D uncertain. Germline CDR1 reads GTSNPN; CDR2 reads SVGIG (reference sequence). CDR3 length: 12 residues. The V and J ends lost 4 bases and 11 bases respectively, with 17 bases between them. Here the CDR3 reads CAWTRNLGIAFF. The DNA for the CDR3 is TGTGCCTGGACGAGAAACCTAGGGATTGCTTTCTTT.

In this sample, this clone turned up a few times. The chain couples TRBV5-4 to TRBJ1-3; no reliable D call. V lost 4 bases and J lost 1, with 18 bases in between. The CDR3 loop spans 17 amino acids. Germline CDR1 and CDR2: SGHNT and YYREEE (reference sequence). DNA of the CDR3: TGTGCCAGCAGCCCCGGAGGAGGCGATCTATCTGGAAACACCATATATTTT. Translating it yields CASSPGGGDLSGNTIYF. The whole variable domain, remainder taken from reference TRBV5-4 and TRBJ1-3, is ETGVTQSPTHLIKTRGQQVTLRCSSQSGHNTVSWYQQALGQGPQFIFQYYREEENGRGNFPPRFSGLQFPNYSSELNVNALELDDSALYLCASSPGGGDLSGNTIYFGEGSWLTVV.